This is a list of T cell receptor beta chains from one sample in a study of glioma-infiltrating T cells. A single record per CDR3 protein comes from TCRdb applying MiXCR to the multiplex PCR reads. The sample consists of roughly 350,000 distinct CDR3 sequences, about two fifths of them appearing once. Input material: glioma tissue, nonneoplastic brain tissue, or PBMCs (not recorded which). These receptor sequences come from a human donor with low-grade glioma or glioblastoma, undergoing nonglioma brain surgery, or in good health (not recorded which). The CDR3 runs from the conserved cysteine through the conserved F or W. The D gene is left open where the match is weak. Where a row states a size, it is once, few, many or the class of an expanded clone; other rows omit it.

j_call clone_size d_call v_call cdr3_aa cdr3_nt
TRBJ2-3 few NA TRBV7-2 CASSLDWNTDTQYF TGTGCCAGCAGCCTGGACTGGAACACAGATACGCAGTATTTT
TRBJ2-7 few NA TRBV20-1 CSAQDSLGEQYF TGCAGTGCTCAGGACAGCCTTGGGGAGCAGTACTTC
TRBJ2-4 NA NA TRBV6-1 CASSAILEGSKNIQYF TGTGCCAGCAGTGCCATACTTGAGGGGTCCAAAAACATTCAGTACTTC
TRBJ1-2 NA NA TRBV7-2 CASSSADRSWYGYTF TGTGCCAGCAGCTCGGCGGACCGCTCTTGGTATGGCTACACCTTC
TRBJ1-1 many TRBD1 TRBV6-2/TRBV6-3 CASTERGQGGPLNTEAFF TGTGCCAGCACCGAACGGGGACAGGGTGGTCCTTTGAACACTGAAGCTTTCTTT
TRBJ1-1 NA NA TRBV7-9 CASSFEILNTEAFF TGTGCCAGCAGCTTCGAGATCTTGAACACTGAAGCTTTCTTT
TRBJ2-1 NA TRBD2 TRBV7-2 CASSLLLGLAGGHEQFF TGTGCCAGCAGCCTACTGTTGGGGCTAGCGGGAGGCCATGAGCAGTTCTTC
TRBJ1-2 NA NA TRBV19 CASSNMWTAYGYTF TGTGCCAGTAGTAACATGTGGACAGCTTATGGCTACACCTTC
TRBJ1-4 NA NA TRBV5-1 CASSFPDTMELFF TGCGCCAGCAGCTTCCCGGACACCATGGAACTGTTTTTT
TRBJ2-5 few TRBD1 TRBV6-1 CASRKNRGLGETQYF TGTGCCAGCAGGAAAAACAGGGGGCTTGGAGAGACCCAGTACTTC
TRBJ2-6 many NA TRBV15 CATSSHQRSGANVLTF TGTGCCACCAGCAGCCATCAGAGATCTGGGGCCAACGTCCTGACTTTC
TRBJ2-7 NA NA TRBV6-9 CASSCGTGIGYEQYF TGTGCCAGCAGTTGTGGAACGGGGATCGGTTACGAGCAGTACTTC
TRBJ2-3 NA TRBD2 TRBV6-1 CASSGRTSGRLELTDTQYF TGTGCCAGCAGTGGACGGACTAGCGGGAGATTGGAGCTGACAGATACGCAGTATTTT
TRBJ2-1 NA TRBD2 TRBV5-1 CASSPGIAGNEQFF TGCGCCAGCAGCCCCGGGATAGCGGGCAATGAGCAGTTCTTC
TRBJ2-1 many TRBD1 TRBV15 CATSTAGGAYNEQFF TGTGCCACCAGCACCGCAGGGGGCGCTTACAATGAGCAGTTCTTC
TRBJ1-1 many NA TRBV20-1 CSARSPDTEAFF TGCAGTGCTAGGTCCCCCGACACTGAAGCTTTCTTT
TRBJ2-7 NA NA TRBV28 CASAVPRGSYEQYF TGTGCCAGCGCCGTGCCGCGCGGGTCCTACGAGCAGTACTTC
TRBJ2-2 NA TRBD2 TRBV28 CASSSLSGLAGGYQTGELFF TGTGCCAGCAGTTCCCTATCAGGACTAGCGGGAGGGTACCAGACCGGGGAGCTGTTTTTT
TRBJ1-5 NA NA TRBV19 CASSIVGGPQPQHF TGTGCCAGTAGTATTGTCGGGGGGCCTCAGCCCCAGCATTTT
TRBJ2-3 few NA TRBV18 CASSPNSYTDTQYF TGTGCCAGCTCACCTAACTCCTACACAGATACGCAGTATTTT
TRBJ2-7 NA TRBD1 TRBV5-4 CASSLGGRGYFEQYF TGTGCCAGCAGCTTGGGCGGCAGGGGGTACTTCGAGCAGTACTTC
TRBJ1-5 few NA TRBV10-3 CAISDSRDQPQHF TGTGCCATCAGTGATTCCAGGGATCAGCCCCAGCATTTT
TRBJ2-4 NA NA TRBV4-1 CASSQELLQAGNIQYF TGCGCCAGCAGCCAAGAACTACTTCAGGCGGGAAACATTCAGTACTTC
TRBJ2-1 NA NA TRBV20-1 CSASWGRGYNEQFF TGCAGTGCTAGCTGGGGGCGGGGCTACAATGAGCAGTTCTTC
TRBJ2-7 NA TRBD2 TRBV4-3 CASSQDMEREGRHEQYF TGCGCCAGCAGCCAAGATATGGAGCGGGAGGGCCGGCACGAGCAGTACTTC
TRBJ1-6 many NA TRBV27 CASSDHSFANSPLHF TGTGCCAGCAGTGACCACAGTTTTGCGAATTCACCCCTCCACTTT
TRBJ2-5 NA NA TRBV11-2 CASSLRGRVAETQYF TGTGCCAGCAGCTTAAGGGGCCGGGTAGCAGAGACCCAGTACTTC
TRBJ2-1 many NA TRBV7-8 CASSLGTVNEQFF TGTGCCAGCAGCTTAGGGACAGTGAATGAGCAGTTCTTC
TRBJ2-3 NA TRBD1 TRBV5-1 CARQGSTDTQYF TGCGCCAGACAGGGGAGCACAGATACGCAGTATTTT